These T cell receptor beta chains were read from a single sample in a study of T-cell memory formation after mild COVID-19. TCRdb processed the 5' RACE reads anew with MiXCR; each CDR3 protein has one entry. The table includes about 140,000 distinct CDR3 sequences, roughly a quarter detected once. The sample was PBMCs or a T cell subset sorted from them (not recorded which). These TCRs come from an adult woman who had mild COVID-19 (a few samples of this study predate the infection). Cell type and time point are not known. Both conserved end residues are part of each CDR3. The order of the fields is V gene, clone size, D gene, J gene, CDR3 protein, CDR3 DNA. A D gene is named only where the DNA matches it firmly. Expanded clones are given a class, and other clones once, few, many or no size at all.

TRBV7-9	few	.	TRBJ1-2	CASSVPSRNYGYTF	TGTGCCAGCAGCGTTCCTAGCAGAAACTATGGCTACACCTTC
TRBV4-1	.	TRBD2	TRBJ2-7	CASSPTRGGGEQYF	TGCGCCAGCAGCCCGACTCGGGGGGGCGGCGAGCAGTACTTC
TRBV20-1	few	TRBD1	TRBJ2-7	CSASDRVSYEQYF	TGCAGTGCTTCAGACAGGGTATCCTACGAGCAGTACTTC
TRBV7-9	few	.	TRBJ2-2	CASSPRPGELFF	TGTGCCAGCAGCCCTCGCCCCGGGGAGCTGTTTTTT
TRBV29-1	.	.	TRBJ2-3	CSVEGSDTQYF	TGCAGCGTTGAGGGATCGGATACGCAGTATTTT
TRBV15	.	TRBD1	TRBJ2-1	CATTPSHRGYYNEQFF	TGTGCCACCACTCCGTCCCACAGGGGGTATTACAATGAGCAGTTCTTC
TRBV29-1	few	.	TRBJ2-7	CSVELGSSYEQYF	TGCAGCGTTGAATTGGGGAGCTCCTACGAGCAGTACTTC
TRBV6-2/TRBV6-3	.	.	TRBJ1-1	CASSYSEACTEAFF	TGTGCCAGCAGTTACTCGGAGGCCTGCACTGAAGCTTTCTTT
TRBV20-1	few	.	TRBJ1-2	CSARDDKIRGYGYTF	TGCAGTGCTAGAGACGACAAGATCCGGGGCTATGGCTACACCTTC
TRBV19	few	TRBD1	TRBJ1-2	CASTSDRDYGYTF	TGTGCCAGTACCTCCGACAGGGACTATGGCTACACCTTC
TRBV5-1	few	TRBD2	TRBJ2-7	CASSLEVGGPNYEQYF	TGCGCCAGCAGTCTCGAGGTGGGAGGGCCCAACTACGAGCAGTACTTC
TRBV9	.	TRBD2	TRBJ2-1	CASSVDGSGGTAYNEQFF	TGTGCCAGCAGCGTAGATGGTAGCGGGGGGACTGCCTACAATGAGCAGTTCTTC
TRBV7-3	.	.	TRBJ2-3	CASSLTSAGYTDTQYF	TGTGCCAGCAGCTTAACATCCGCGGGATACACAGATACGCAGTATTTT
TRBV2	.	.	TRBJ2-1	CASVVRNSYNEQFF	TGTGCCAGCGTTGTCAGGAACTCCTACAATGAGCAGTTCTTC
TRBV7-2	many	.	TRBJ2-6	CASSLVGSYSGANVLTF	TGTGCCAGCAGCTTAGTTGGCAGTTACTCTGGGGCCAACGTCCTGACTTTC
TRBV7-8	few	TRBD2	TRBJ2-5	CASSLALLAGPGETQYF	TGTGCCAGCAGCTTAGCCTTACTAGCGGGGCCCGGGGAGACCCAGTACTTC
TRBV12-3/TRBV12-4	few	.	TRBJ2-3	CASSPLTEPTDTQYF	TGTGCCAGCAGTCCCCTGACAGAACCCACAGATACGCAGTATTTT
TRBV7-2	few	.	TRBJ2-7	CASTLSGIGYEQYF	TGTGCCAGCACCCTTAGCGGCATAGGCTACGAGCAGTACTTC
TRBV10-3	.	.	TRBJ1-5	CAISEWGGGQPQHF	TGTGCCATCAGTGAGTGGGGGGGCGGACAGCCCCAGCATTTT
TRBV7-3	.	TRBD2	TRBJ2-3	CASSYGLAGEGDTQYF	TGTGCCAGCAGCTACGGACTAGCGGGGGAGGGGGATACGCAGTATTTT
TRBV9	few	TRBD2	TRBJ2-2	CASSVEERGASGELFF	TGTGCCAGCAGCGTAGAAGAGCGGGGGGCTTCCGGGGAGCTGTTTTTT
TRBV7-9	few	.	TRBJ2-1	CASSFPLGNNEQFF	TGTGCCAGCAGCTTCCCATTAGGGAACAATGAGCAGTTCTTC
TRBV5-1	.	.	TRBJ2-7	CASSLVGAEVPYEQYF	TGCGCCAGCAGCTTGGTTGGGGCGGAGGTCCCCTACGAGCAGTACTTC
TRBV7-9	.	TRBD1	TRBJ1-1	CASSSPGTGDEAFF	TGTGCCAGCAGCTCCCCCGGGACAGGGGACGAAGCTTTCTTT
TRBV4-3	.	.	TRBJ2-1	CASSYGTEQFF	TGCGCCAGCAGTTACGGGACCGAGCAGTTCTTC
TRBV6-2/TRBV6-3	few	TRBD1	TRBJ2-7	CASKPGTGYAYEQYF	TGTGCCAGCAAGCCCGGGACAGGGTATGCCTACGAGCAGTACTTC
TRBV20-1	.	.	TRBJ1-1	CSARTGNTEAFF	TGCAGTGCCCGGACGGGGAACACTGAAGCTTTCTTT
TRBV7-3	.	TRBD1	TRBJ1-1	CASSSTTGYTEAFF	TGTGCCAGCAGCTCGACGACAGGGTACACTGAAGCTTTCTTT
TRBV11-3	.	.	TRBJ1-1	CASSLAAAGATEAFF	TGTGCCAGCAGCTTAGCCGCCGCAGGGGCCACTGAAGCTTTCTTT
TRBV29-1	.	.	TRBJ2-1	CSVEEGGRPLNEQFF	TGCAGCGTTGAAGAAGGAGGGAGGCCGCTCAATGAGCAGTTCTTC
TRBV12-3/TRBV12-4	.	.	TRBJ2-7	CASSSPYQDEQYF	TGTGCCAGCAGTTCCCCATACCAGGACGAGCAGTACTTC
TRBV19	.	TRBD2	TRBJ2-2	CASSSPIAGGAGELFF	TGTGCCAGTAGTTCTCCGATAGCGGGAGGGGCAGGGGAGCTGTTTTTT
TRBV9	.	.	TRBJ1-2	CASSVARQKYGYTF	TGTGCCAGCAGCGTAGCTAGACAGAAATATGGCTACACCTTC
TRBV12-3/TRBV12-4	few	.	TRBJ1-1	CAATSSNTEAFF	TGTGCCGCTACTTCATCGAACACTGAAGCTTTCTTT
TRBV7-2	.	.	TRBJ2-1	CASSLGHLSYNEQFF	TGTGCCAGCAGCTTGGGACACCTCTCCTACAATGAGCAGTTCTTC
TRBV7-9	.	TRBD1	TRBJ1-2	CASSHPGTGRDGYTF	TGTGCCAGCAGCCACCCAGGGACAGGCCGGGATGGCTACACCTTC
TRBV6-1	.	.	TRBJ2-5	CASSEAEFRGGRFETQYF	TGTGCCAGCAGTGAAGCGGAATTTAGGGGGGGCCGGTTCGAGACCCAGTACTTC
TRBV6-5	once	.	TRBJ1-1	CASSTQVETEAFF	TGTGCCAGCAGCACACAGGTGGAGACTGAAGCTTTCTTT
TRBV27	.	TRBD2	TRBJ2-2	CASSPRLAVNTGEMFF	TGTGCCAGCAGTCCCCGACTAGCGGTAAACACCGGGGAGATGTTTTTT
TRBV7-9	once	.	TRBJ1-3	CASSHPLPDSHTQFNSGNTIYF	TGTGCCAGCAGCCATCCCCTACCGGACAGCCATACCCAGTTTAACTCTGGAAACACCATATATTTT
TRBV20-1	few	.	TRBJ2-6	CSARDLMSSGANVLTF	TGCAGTGCGAGGGACCTGATGAGCTCTGGGGCCAACGTCCTGACTTTC
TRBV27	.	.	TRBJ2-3	CASSQAGTQYF	TGTGCCAGCAGCCAAGCTGGTACGCAGTATTTT
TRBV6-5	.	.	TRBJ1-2	CASSYSRAGEINYGYTF	TGTGCCAGCAGTTACTCGAGGGCAGGAGAAATCAACTATGGCTACACCTTC
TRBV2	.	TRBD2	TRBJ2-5	CASGGTSGGPQGETQYF	TGTGCCAGCGGTGGGACTAGCGGGGGACCCCAGGGGGAGACCCAGTACTTC
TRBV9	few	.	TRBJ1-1	CASSVDGTITEAFF	TGTGCCAGCAGCGTAGACGGGACAATCACTGAAGCTTTCTTT
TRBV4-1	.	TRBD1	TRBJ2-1	CASSQAHLSDRADLNEQFF	TGCGCCAGCAGCCAAGCGCACCTCTCGGACAGGGCCGATCTCAATGAGCAGTTCTTC
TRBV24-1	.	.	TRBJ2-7	CATSDSEYEQYF	TGTGCCACCAGTGATTCCGAATACGAGCAGTACTTC
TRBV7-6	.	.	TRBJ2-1	CASSWGVNEQFF	TGTGCCAGCAGCTGGGGTGTCAATGAGCAGTTCTTC
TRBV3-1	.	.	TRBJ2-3	CASSRVQRGYETDTQYF	TGTGCCAGCAGCCGAGTACAACGGGGTTACGAGACAGATACGCAGTATTTT
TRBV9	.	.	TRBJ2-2	CASSAPLEDPQTGELFF	TGTGCCAGCAGCGCCCCCCTGGAGGACCCTCAAACCGGGGAGCTGTTTTTT
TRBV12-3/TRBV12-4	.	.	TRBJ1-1	CASSLSGGNTEAFF	TGTGCCAGCAGTTTATCCGGGGGGAACACTGAAGCTTTCTTT
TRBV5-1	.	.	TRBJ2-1	CASSSARFPYNEQFF	TGCGCCAGCAGCTCTGCCCGGTTTCCCTACAATGAGCAGTTCTTC
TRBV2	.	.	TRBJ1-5	CASRGTLSNQPQHF	TGTGCCAGCAGAGGAACACTTAGCAATCAGCCCCAGCATTTT